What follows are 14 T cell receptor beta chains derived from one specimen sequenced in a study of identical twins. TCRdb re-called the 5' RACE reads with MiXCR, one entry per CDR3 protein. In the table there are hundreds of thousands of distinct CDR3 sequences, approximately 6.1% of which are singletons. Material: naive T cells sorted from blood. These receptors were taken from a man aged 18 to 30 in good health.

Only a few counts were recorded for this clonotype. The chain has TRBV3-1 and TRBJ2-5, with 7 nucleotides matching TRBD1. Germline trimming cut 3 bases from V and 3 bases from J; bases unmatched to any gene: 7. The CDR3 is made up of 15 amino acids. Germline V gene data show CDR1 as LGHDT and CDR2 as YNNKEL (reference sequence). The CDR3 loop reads CASSHLRTGEETQYF. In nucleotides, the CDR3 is TGTGCCAGCAGCCATCTCAGGACAGGAGAAGAGACCCAGTACTTC.

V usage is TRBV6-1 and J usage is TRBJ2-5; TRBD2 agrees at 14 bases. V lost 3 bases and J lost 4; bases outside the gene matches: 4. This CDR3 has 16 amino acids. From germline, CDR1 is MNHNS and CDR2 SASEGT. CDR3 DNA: TGTGCCAGCAGTGACGGGACTAGCGGGAGAGGAGAGACCCAGTACTTC. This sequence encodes CASSDGTSGRGETQYF.

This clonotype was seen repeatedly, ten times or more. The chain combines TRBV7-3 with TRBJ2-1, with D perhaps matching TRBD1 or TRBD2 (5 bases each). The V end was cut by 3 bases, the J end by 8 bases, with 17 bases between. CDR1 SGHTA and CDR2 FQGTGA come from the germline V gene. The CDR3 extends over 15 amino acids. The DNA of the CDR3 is TGTGCCAGCAGCTTTACGACCGGGACCCATCATGAGCAGTTCTTC. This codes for CASSFTTGTHHEQFF.

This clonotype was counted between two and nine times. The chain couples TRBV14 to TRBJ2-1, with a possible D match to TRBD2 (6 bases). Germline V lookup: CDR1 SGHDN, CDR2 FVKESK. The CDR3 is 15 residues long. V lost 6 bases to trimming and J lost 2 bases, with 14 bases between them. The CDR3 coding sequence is TGTGCCAGCAGTCAGGCGACGGGAGCCTACAATGAGCAGTTCTTC. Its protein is CASSQATGAYNEQFF.

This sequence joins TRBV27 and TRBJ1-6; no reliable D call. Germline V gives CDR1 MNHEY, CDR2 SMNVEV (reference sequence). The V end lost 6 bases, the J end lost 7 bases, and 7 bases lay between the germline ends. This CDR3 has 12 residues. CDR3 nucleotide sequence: TGTGCCAGCAGGGAACACAATTCACCCCTCCACTTT. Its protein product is CASREHNSPLHF.

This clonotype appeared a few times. The CDR3, as DNA: TGTGCCAGCAGCCTGGGGACTAGCTCCGCAGATACGCAGTATTTT. This sequence encodes CASSLGTSSADTQYF. The J gene is TRBJ2-3, the V gene TRBV7-3, with 9 bases fitting TRBD2. V shed 5 bases and J 4 bases; nucleotides not matched to a gene: 7. Germline V gene data show CDR1 as SGHTA and CDR2 as FQGTGA. The CDR3 covers 15 residues.

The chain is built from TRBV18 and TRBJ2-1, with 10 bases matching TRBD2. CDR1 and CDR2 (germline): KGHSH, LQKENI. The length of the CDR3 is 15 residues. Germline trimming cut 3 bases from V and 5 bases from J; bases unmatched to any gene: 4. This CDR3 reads CASSPGLAADNEQFF. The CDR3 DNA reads TGTGCCAGCTCACCTGGACTAGCGGCCGACAATGAGCAGTTCTTC.

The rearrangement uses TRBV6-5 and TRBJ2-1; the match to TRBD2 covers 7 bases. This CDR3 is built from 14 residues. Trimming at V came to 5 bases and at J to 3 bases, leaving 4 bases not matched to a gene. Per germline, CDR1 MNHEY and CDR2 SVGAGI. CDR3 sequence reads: CASSTSVYYNEQFF. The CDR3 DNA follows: TGTGCCAGCAGTACTAGCGTATACTACAATGAGCAGTTCTTC.

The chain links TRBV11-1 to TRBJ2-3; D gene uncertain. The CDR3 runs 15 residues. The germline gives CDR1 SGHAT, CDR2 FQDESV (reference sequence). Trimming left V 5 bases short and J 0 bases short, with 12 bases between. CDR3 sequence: CASSQIGASTDTQYF. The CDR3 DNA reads TGTGCCAGCAGCCAGATAGGAGCTAGCACAGATACGCAGTATTTT.

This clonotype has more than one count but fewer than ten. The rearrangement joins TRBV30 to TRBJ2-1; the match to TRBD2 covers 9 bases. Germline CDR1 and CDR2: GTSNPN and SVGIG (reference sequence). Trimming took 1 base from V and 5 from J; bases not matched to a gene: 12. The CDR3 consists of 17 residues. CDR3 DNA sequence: TGTGCCTGGAGTGGTGGGTGGACTAGCGATGGTCACAATGAGCAGTTCTTC. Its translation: CAWSGGWTSDGHNEQFF. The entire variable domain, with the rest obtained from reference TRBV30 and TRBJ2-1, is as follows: SQTIHQWPATLVQPVGSPLSLECTVEGTSNPNLYWYRQAAGRGLQLLFYSVGIGQISSEVPQNLSASRPQDRQFILSSKKLLLSDSGFYLCAWSGGWTSDGHNEQFFGPGTRLTVL.

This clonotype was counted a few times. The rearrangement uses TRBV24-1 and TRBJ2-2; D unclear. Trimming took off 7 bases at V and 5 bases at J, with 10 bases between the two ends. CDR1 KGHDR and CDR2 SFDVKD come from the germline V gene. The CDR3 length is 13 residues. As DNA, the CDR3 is TGTGCCACCAGCCCGATAGGGACCGGGGAGCTGTTTTTT. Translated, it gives CATSPIGTGELFF.

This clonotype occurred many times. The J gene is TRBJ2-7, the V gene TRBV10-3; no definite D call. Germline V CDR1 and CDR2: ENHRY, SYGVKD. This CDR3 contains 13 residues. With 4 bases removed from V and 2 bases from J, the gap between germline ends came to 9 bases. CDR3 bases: TGTGCCATCAGTGCCGACTTCGCCTACGAGCAGTACGTC. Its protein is CAISADFAYEQYV.

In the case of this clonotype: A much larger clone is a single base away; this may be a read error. The CDR3 reads CASSLGTLNQPQHF. The CDR3 bases are TGTGCCAGCAGTCTCGGGACACTAAATCAGCCCCAGCATTTT. The gene calls are TRBV12-3 or TRBV12-4 and TRBJ1-5, with D possibly matching TRBD1 (6 bases). The CDR3 runs 14 residues. Trimming shortened V by 5 bases and J by 4 bases, and 12 bases separated the two germline ends.

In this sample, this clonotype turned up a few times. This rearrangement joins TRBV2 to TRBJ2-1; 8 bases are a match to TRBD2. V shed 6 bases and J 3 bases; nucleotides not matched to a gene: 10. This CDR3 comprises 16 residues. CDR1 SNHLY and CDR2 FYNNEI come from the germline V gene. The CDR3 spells CASRAFGREVYNEQFF. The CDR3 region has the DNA TGTGCCAGCAGGGCCTTTGGGCGGGAGGTCTACAATGAGCAGTTCTTC.